The sequence of this T cell receptor beta chain was determined in a study of blood T cells in healthy people across ages. Alongside a J-beta primer mix, a sample-barcoded 5' primer served in a second PCR lasting roughly 7 to 11 cycles. TCRdb recomputed calls from the 5' RACE reads with MiXCR, one row per CDR3 protein. The sample has about 670,000 distinct CDR3 sequences, about 51% seen once. Of note for this clonotype: A much larger clone is a single base away; this may be a read error.

Germline V gene sequence: CDR1 PRHDT, CDR2 FYEKMQ (reference sequence). The CDR3 covers 14 residues. V was shortened by 5 bases and J by 4 bases, with 13 bases between the two germline ends. Each of the donors had approximately 10 milliliters of peripheral blood drawn into EDTA-treated Vacutainer tubes. No fewer than 5.5 micrograms of total RNA were isolated from every sample. Material for sequencing was blood. The clonotype originates from a woman older than 75 in good health. The V and J genes are TRBV13 and TRBJ2-3; D is possibly TRBD2 (5 bases). In DNA form, the CDR3 reads TGTGCCAGCAGCCGTATGGAGAGGGCAGATACGCAGTATTTT. Encoded protein: CASSRMERADTQYF.